This record covers a single T cell receptor beta chain. Its antigen is unknown. No base quality information exists; no much larger clone differs at one position. Donors were a few dozen systemically healthy Caucasian individuals from Russia aged roughly 6 to 90 years. Each donor gave about 9.7 milliliters of peripheral blood, drawn into EDTA-treated Vacutainer tubes. Ficoll-Paque density-gradient centrifugation was used to isolate PBMCs, with at least 6.5 million obtained per sample. Trizol reagent was used to extract total RNA from PBMCs, with at least 5 micrograms per sample. The percentages of naive CD45RAhigh/CD27high T cells were determined by flow cytometry on a PBMC aliquot from every donor. The sample originates from a study of blood T cells in healthy people across ages (dated by TCRdb to about 2015). Background for the entire study: In model experiments, template switching captured about one uniquely barcoded TCR beta cDNA molecule for every two T cells. Two additional independent replicas of 1 million unique cDNA reads from the same blood draw were analyzed for two donors (one aged 18 to 30 and one aged 80 or older). Four age groups were formed from the donors: young (average approximately 15 years), middle-aged (less than 40), aged (about 62) and long-lived (roughly 88). Age-related changes in TCR beta repertoire diversity were measured in the study by deep sequencing normalized with unique cDNA molecular identifiers. Donors of different ages were randomly distributed across sequencing lanes to avoid experimental bias.

Study-level results and caveats: Estimates of total diversity from one million sequenced T cells were regarded as lower bounds and underestimates. Donor CMV infection status was unknown, potentially confounding age-related changes in expanded clonotypes. As age increased, observed TCR beta diversity per million T cells dropped in a roughly linear way, and a significant reduction was already evident by age roughly 36. The percentage of naive T cells measured by flow cytometry correlated strongly with observed TCR beta diversity. Conclusive comparison of naive and antigen-experienced compartments was prevented by the profiling of bulk unsorted PBMCs. The long-lived group showed more naive CD4+ T cells, fewer expanded clones and increased TCR diversity than the aged group, suggesting age selection.

Libraries were constructed by 5' RACE. The data were produced on an Illumina HiSeq 2500. A second PCR of roughly 7 to 11 cycles was performed with a sample-barcoded 5' primer and a J-beta primer mix. A template-switch 5' adaptor carrying 12 random nucleotides introduced a unique molecular identifier onto each TCR beta cDNA molecule. Each sample yielded at least 2.5 million CDR3-containing paired-end reads. First-strand cDNA was synthesized from all RNA with the Mint cDNA synthesis kit, primed by a TRBC-specific oligonucleotide. Following uracil-DNA glycosylase treatment, a first 18-cycle PCR with universal primers M1SS and BC2_uni_R was performed on all cDNA. Under the source paper's analysis protocol: Normalization of each sample was performed by random selection of 1 million high-quality reads, each carrying a distinct molecular identifier. Instead of being binned into consensus sequences, reads that shared molecular identifiers were thrown out. MiTCR, with a Q25 quality threshold and the strictest error-elimination algorithm, was used for CDR3 identification, clonotype clustering and error correction. Lower-bound total TCR beta diversity was estimated with a nonparametric unseen species model using Euler transformation. TCRdb's own reprocessing of the public reads used fastp at Q25 and MiXCR and kept productive beta chains. Under each unique CDR3 protein, matching rows form one entry showing the most common genes and DNA. The V and J calls and clone size are TCRdb's, not the authors'. The sample includes some 730,000 distinct CDR3 sequences, with about 20% observed a single time. 22% of the sample rests with the top ten.

From its cysteine to its phenylalanine, the CDR3 spans 16 amino acids. Of all the DNA, just the CDR3 is kept, 48 bases in frame from base 1. The CDR1 and CDR2 encoded by the germline V gene are LGHNA and YSLEER. At the junction V is shortened by 2 bases and J by 3 bases, with 13 bases in between. The sequencing sample was made of blood. The chain employs TRBV4-3 and TRBJ1-4; the best D guess is TRBD1, with 5 bases matching. This TCR came from a man aged 65 to 85 in good health. The CDR3 protein sequence reads: CASSQTPGKANEKLFF. The bases read TGCGCCAGCAGCCAAACTCCAGGGAAGGCTAATGAAAAACTGTTTTTT.